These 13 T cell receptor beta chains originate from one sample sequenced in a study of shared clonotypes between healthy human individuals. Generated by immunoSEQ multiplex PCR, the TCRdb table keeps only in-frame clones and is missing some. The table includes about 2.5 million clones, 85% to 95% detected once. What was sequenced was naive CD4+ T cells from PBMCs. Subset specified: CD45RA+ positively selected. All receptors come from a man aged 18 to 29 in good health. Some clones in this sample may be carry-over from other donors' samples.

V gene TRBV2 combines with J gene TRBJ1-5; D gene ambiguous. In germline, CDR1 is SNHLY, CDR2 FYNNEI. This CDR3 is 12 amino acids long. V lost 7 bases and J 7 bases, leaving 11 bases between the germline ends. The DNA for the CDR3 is TGTGCCAGCACCGACGGCGGGCAGCCCCAGCATTTT. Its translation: CASTDGGQPQHF.

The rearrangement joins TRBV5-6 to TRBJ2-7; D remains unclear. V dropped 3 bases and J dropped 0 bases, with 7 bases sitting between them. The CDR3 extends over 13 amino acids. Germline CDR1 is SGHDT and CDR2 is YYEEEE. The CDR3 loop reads CASSSMYSYEQYF. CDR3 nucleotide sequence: TGTGCCAGCAGCTCCATGTACTCCTACGAGCAGTACTTC.

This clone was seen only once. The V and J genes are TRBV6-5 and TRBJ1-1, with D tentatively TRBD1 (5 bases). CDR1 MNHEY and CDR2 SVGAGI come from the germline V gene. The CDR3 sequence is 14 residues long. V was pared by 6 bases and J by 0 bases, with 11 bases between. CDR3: CASRSGRMNTEAFF. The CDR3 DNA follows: TGTGCCAGCAGGTCGGGACGGATGAACACTGAAGCTTTCTTT.

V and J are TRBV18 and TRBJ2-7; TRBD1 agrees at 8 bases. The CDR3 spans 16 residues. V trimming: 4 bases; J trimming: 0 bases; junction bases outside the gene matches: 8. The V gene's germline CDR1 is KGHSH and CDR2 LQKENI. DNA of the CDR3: TGTGCCAGCTCACTAGACCGGGACAGGATCTCCTACGAGCAGTACTTC. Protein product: CASSLDRDRISYEQYF.

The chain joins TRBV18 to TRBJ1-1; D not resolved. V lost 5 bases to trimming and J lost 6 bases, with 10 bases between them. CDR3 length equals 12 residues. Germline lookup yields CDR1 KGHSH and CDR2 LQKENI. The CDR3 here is CASSATPAEAFF. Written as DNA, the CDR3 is TGTGCCAGCTCAGCCACCCCCGCTGAAGCTTTCTTT.

In DNA form, the CDR3 reads TGTGCCAGCAGTTTCAACGAAGCGTCCGGGGAGCTGTTTTTT. Protein product: CASSFNEASGELFF. This rearrangement joins TRBV27 to TRBJ2-2; D not certain. This CDR3 has 14 residues. Germline values: CDR1 MNHEY, CDR2 SMNVEV (reference sequence). The ends were cut back, 3 bases at V and 6 bases at J, with 11 bases in the middle.

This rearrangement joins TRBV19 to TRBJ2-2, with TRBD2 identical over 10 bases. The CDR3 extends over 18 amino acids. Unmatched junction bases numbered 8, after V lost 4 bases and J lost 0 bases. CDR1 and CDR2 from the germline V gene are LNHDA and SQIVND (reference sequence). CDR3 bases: TGTGCCAGTAGTAAAAGATACGGACTAGCGGCGAACACCGGGGAGCTGTTTTTT. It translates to CASSKRYGLAANTGELFF.

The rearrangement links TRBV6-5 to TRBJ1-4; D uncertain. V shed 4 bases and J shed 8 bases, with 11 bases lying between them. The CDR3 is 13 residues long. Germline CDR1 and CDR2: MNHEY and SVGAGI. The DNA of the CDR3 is TGTGCCAGCAGTTTACTGACTCGGGAAAAACTGTTTTTT. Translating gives CASSLLTREKLFF.

CDR3 sequence reads: CASSWDSATLTEAFF. The DNA of the CDR3 is TGTGCCAGCAGCTGGGACAGCGCCACACTTACTGAAGCTTTCTTT. The chain has TRBV6-5 and TRBJ1-1, with 7 bases identical to TRBD1. Germline V lookup: CDR1 MNHEY, CDR2 SVGAGI. Trimming took 6 bases from V and 5 from J; bases not matched to a gene: 12. This CDR3 is built from 15 residues.

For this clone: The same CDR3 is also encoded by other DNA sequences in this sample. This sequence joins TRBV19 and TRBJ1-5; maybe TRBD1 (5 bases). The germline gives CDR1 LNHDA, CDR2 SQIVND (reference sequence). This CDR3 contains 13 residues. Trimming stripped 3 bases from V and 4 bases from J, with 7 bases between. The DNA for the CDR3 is TGTGCCAGTAGTATCAGGGAGAATCAGCCCCAGCATTTT. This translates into CASSIRENQPQHF.

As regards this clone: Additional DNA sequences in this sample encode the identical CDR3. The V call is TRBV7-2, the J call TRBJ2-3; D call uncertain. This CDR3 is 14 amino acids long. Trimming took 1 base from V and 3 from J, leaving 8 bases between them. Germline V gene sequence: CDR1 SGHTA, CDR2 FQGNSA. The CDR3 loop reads CASSLGQATDTQYF. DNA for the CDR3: TGTGCCAGCAGCTTAGGCCAGGCAACAGATACGCAGTATTTT.

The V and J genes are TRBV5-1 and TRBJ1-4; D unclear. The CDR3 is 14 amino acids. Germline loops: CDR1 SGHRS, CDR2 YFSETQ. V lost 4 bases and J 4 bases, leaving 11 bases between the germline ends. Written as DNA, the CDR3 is TGCGCCAGCAGCCGCTTGTCTCTTAATGAAAAACTGTTTTTT. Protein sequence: CASSRLSLNEKLFF.

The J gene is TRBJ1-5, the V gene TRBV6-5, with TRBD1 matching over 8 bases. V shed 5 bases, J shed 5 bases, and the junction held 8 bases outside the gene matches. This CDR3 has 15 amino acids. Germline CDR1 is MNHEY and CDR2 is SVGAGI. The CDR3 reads CASSRDRRSDQPQHF. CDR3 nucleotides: TGTGCCAGCAGTCGGGACAGGCGATCGGATCAGCCCCAGCATTTT.